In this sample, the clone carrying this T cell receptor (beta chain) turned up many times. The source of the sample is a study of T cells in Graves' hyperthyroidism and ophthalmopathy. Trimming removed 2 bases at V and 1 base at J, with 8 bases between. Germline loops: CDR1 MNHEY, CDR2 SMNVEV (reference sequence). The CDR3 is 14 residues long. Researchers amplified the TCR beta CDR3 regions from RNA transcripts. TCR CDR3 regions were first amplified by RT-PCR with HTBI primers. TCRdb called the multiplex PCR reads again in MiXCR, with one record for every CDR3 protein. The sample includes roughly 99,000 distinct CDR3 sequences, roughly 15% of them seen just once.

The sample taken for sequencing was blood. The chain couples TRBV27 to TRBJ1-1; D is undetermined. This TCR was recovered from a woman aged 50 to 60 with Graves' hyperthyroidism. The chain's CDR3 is CASSLVARNTEAFF. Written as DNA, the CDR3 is TGTGCCAGCAGTTTAGTTGCGAGGAACACTGAAGCTTTCTTT.